Shown below are 20 T cell receptor beta chains from a single sample sequenced in a study of T cell repertoires in cytomegalovirus infection (dated by TCRdb to between 2018 and 2021). Their target antigens are unknown. Reads for this sample came from an Illumina HiSeq 1500. TCRdb cleaned the public reads at Q25 with fastp, built clones with MiXCR and kept in-frame beta chains. All rows with the same CDR3 protein become a single entry with the most common DNA and genes. The sample data list some 270,000 distinct CDR3 sequences, and 22% of these were observed just once. The ten most abundant clones make up about 20% of the sample. The treatment or condition label on this specimen signifies: in vitro stimulation with specific CMV peptide epitopes to enrich CMV-specific T cells. This specimen consisted of cultured PBMCs, obtained from culture after CMV antigen stimulation. The receptors stem from a human donor in good health (CMV status not recorded). Some clones in this sample may be carry-over from other donors' samples.

This clonotype occurred a few times. The J gene is TRBJ2-3, the V gene TRBV29-1; D is undetermined. V gave up 0 bases and J gave up 9 bases, with 10 bases separating them. The CDR3 is 12 residues long. Germline V gene lookup returns CDR1 SQVTM and CDR2 ANQGSEA. The DNA of the CDR3 is TGCAGCGTTGAAGATCGGGCCATCACGCAGTATTTT. Translating it yields CSVEDRAITQYF.

In this sample, this clonotype turned up many times. This chain uses TRBV12-3 or TRBV12-4 with TRBJ2-1, with 11 bases that match TRBD2. The J segment lost 4 bases and the V segment lost 10 bases, leaving 9 bases of the junction unmatched. The length of the CDR3 is 15 residues. CDR3 region: CANRRTSGPYNEQFF. The CDR3 DNA follows: TGTGCCAACCGGAGGACTAGCGGGCCTTACAATGAGCAGTTCTTC.

CDR3 bases: TGTGCCAGCAGCTTAACCCCCCGACGGCGCGAGCAGTACTTC. It encodes CASSLTPRRREQYF. The rearrangement uses TRBV13 and TRBJ2-7; the D is unclear. Germline lookup yields CDR1 PRHDT and CDR2 FYEKMQ (reference sequence). This CDR3 has 14 amino acids. V was trimmed by 2 bases and J by 6 bases, leaving 14 bases between them.

This clonotype was observed many times. The chain uses TRBV11-3 and TRBJ2-2, with TRBD2 as a possible D gene (6 bases). V gave up 2 bases and J gave up 3 bases, with 13 bases separating them. The CDR3 contains 16 residues. In germline, CDR1 is SGHNT, CDR2 YENEEA. CDR3 sequence: CASSLPGASDTGELFF. The CDR3 nucleotides read TGTGCCAGCAGCTTACCGGGAGCCTCAGACACCGGGGAGCTGTTTTTT.

The gene calls are TRBV6-2 or TRBV6-3 and TRBJ2-3; the D is unclear. CDR3 length equals 15 residues. V was clipped by 3 bases and J by 2 bases, with 12 bases between them. CDR1 is MNHEY, CDR2 SVGEGT, per germline. CDR3 sequence: CASSYARPLTDTQYF. Written as DNA, the CDR3 is TGTGCCAGCAGTTATGCCCGACCCCTCACAGATACGCAGTATTTT.

Only a few counts were recorded for this clonotype. The genes are TRBV7-9 and TRBJ2-2; D possibly corresponds to TRBD1 (6 bases). Deletions cut 4 bases from V and 0 bases from J, with 15 bases between. CDR1 and CDR2 (germline): SEHNR, FQNEAQ (reference sequence). The CDR3 is 17 residues long. Written as DNA, the CDR3 is TGTGCCAGCAGCTGGGGACAAGGGGCTACGAACACCGGGGAGCTGTTTTTT. Protein product: CASSWGQGATNTGELFF. The entire variable domain, with the rest obtained from reference TRBV7-9 and TRBJ2-2, is as follows: DTGVSQNPRHKITKRGQNVTFRCDPISEHNRLYWYRQTLGQGPEFLTYFQNEAQLEKSRLLSDRFSAERPKGSFSTLEIQRTEQGDSAMYLCASSWGQGATNTGELFFGEGSRLTVL.

The sample holds many counts of this clonotype. The genes are TRBV12-3 or TRBV12-4 and TRBJ2-7; a weak D match, TRBD2 (5 bases). The CDR3 totals 14 residues. Trimming took 5 bases from V and 4 from J, leaving 15 bases between them. The CDR3 nucleotides are TGTGCCAGCAGTCTCTCGGGGTCCGGGTACGAGCAGTACTTC. Protein product: CASSLSGSGYEQYF.

The genes are TRBV7-2 and TRBJ2-1; D is undetermined. This CDR3 contains 16 residues. Trimming cost V 5 bases and J 5 bases, with 19 bases left between them. The germline CDR1 and CDR2 sequences are SGHTA and FQGNSA. The CDR3: CASSLRPREANNEQFF. DNA of the CDR3: TGTGCCAGCAGCCTAAGACCAAGGGAAGCCAACAATGAGCAGTTCTTC. Full variable domain (remainder filled in from reference TRBV7-2 and TRBJ2-1): GAGVSQSPSNKVTEKGKDVELRCDPISGHTALYWYRQSLGQGLEFLIYFQGNSAPDKSGLPSDRFSAERTGGSVSTLTIQRTQQEDSAVYLCASSLRPREANNEQFFGPGTRLTVL.

The chain links TRBV4-3 to TRBJ2-1; D gene ambiguous. Germline CDR1 is LGHNA and CDR2 is YSLEER. V was cut by 7 bases and J by 0 bases, with 13 bases left in between. The CDR3 has 15 residues. As DNA, the CDR3 is TGCGCCAGCAACGCGGACCGAAACTCCTACAATGAGCAGTTCTTC. Its protein product is CASNADRNSYNEQFF.

This clonotype was detected a few times. The gene calls are TRBV7-9 and TRBJ1-1; D is possibly TRBD1 (5 bases). CDR1 SEHNR and CDR2 FQNEAQ come from the germline V gene (reference sequence). Trimming cost V 5 bases and J 2 bases, with 12 bases left between them. There are 14 residues in the CDR3. The CDR3 nucleotides read TGTGCCAGCAGCCAGGGACCCCGTAACACTGAAGCTTTCTTT. Encoded protein: CASSQGPRNTEAFF.

There are many counts of this clonotype. V gene TRBV6-1 combines with J gene TRBJ1-2, with 10 bases matching TRBD1. Germline lookup yields CDR1 MNHNS and CDR2 SASEGT. Trimming took 5 bases from V and 7 from J; bases not matched to a gene: 10. This CDR3 region has 15 residues. CDR3 sequence (DNA): TGTGCCAGCAGTTCCGTGACAGGGGGCTTCAGTGGCTACACCTTC. It translates to CASSSVTGGFSGYTF.

V and J are TRBV9 and TRBJ1-1, with 7 bases lining up with TRBD1. J was trimmed by 1 base and V by 3 bases; bases with no gene match: 9. Germline values: CDR1 SGDLS, CDR2 YYNGEE. This CDR3 is 16 amino acids long. CDR3 region: CASSAGTARSNTEAFF. CDR3 DNA: TGTGCCAGCAGCGCCGGGACAGCGAGATCGAACACTGAAGCTTTCTTT.

This sequence joins TRBV4-1 and TRBJ1-2; tentatively, D is TRBD1 (6 bases). Germline V gene lookup returns CDR1 MGHRA and CDR2 YSYEKL. This CDR3 spans 17 amino acids. V was trimmed by 4 bases and J by 0 bases, leaving 18 bases between them. The CDR3 nucleotides are TGCGCCAGCAGCCTGTCGCCAGGACAGCCAGCTAACTATGGCTACACCTTC. Its translation: CASSLSPGQPANYGYTF.

The chain links TRBV27 to TRBJ1-4; D ambiguous. The germline V gene encodes CDR1 MNHEY and CDR2 SMNVEV (reference sequence). V was shortened by 6 bases and J by 10 bases, with 21 bases between the two germline ends. The CDR3 is 15 amino acids. The CDR3: CASRTQGLGRAKLFF. The CDR3, as DNA: TGTGCCAGCAGGACCCAAGGGCTGGGGAGGGCAAAACTGTTTTTT. The complete variable domain, with remaining parts taken from reference TRBV27 and TRBJ1-4, reads EAQVTQNPRYLITVTGKKLTVTCSQNMNHEYMSWYRQDPGLGLRQIYYSMNVEVTDKGDVPEGYKVSRKEKRNFPLILESPSPNQTSLYFCASRTQGLGRAKLFFGSGTQLSVL.

This chain joins TRBV6-2 or TRBV6-3 and TRBJ2-3; D is perhaps TRBD1 or TRBD2 (6 bases each). From germline, CDR1 is MNHEY and CDR2 SVGEGT. Deletions cut 6 bases from V and 1 base from J, with 17 bases between. CDR3 length equals 16 residues. This CDR3 reads CASSPGALGGTDTQYF. The CDR3 DNA follows: TGTGCCAGCAGCCCGGGGGCATTGGGCGGCACAGATACGCAGTATTTT.

This clonotype has ten or more counts. The chain uses TRBV7-9 and TRBJ2-3, with a tentative D call TRBD2 (6 bases). CDR1 is SEHNR and CDR2 is FQNEAQ in the germline V gene (reference sequence). Deletions cut 1 base from V and 8 bases from J, with 10 bases between. This CDR3 contains 13 residues. CDR3 nucleotides: TGTGCCAGCAGCTTAGGGGACTTAAGTACGCAGTATTTT. This encodes CASSLGDLSTQYF.

The chain combines TRBV12-3 or TRBV12-4 with TRBJ1-4; possibly TRBD1 for D (6 bases). The CDR3 has 16 residues. The ends were cut back, 3 bases at V and 7 bases at J, with 18 bases in the middle. For the CDR3, the DNA is TGTGCCAGCAGTTTTACTTCAGGGGCGCGAGGTGAAAAACTGTTTTTT. Protein: CASSFTSGARGEKLFF.

This clonotype was seen at least ten times. V is TRBV30 and J is TRBJ2-1; maybe TRBD2 (5 bases). The V gene lost 1 base and the J gene lost 9 bases, with 13 bases spanning the gap. CDR1 and CDR2 from the germline V gene are GTSNPN and SVGIG (reference sequence). This CDR3 comprises 13 residues. The CDR3 protein is CAWSGTSFSEQFF. In DNA, the CDR3 is TGTGCCTGGAGTGGTACTAGTTTCTCTGAGCAGTTCTTC.

This clonotype showed up many times. The chain couples TRBV7-2 to TRBJ1-6; D unresolved. The CDR3 totals 15 residues. From germline, CDR1 is SGHTA and CDR2 FQGNSA. The germline V and J ends were trimmed by 5 bases and 4 bases, with 12 bases remaining between them. This CDR3 reads CASSRGRAYNSPLHF. CDR3 DNA: TGTGCCAGCAGCCGAGGCAGAGCTTATAATTCACCCCTCCACTTT.

This chain uses TRBV6-2 or TRBV6-3 with TRBJ2-7; unclear D gene. The germline V gene encodes CDR1 MNHEY and CDR2 SVGEGT. The CDR3 runs 13 residues. Trimming left V 6 bases short and J 3 bases short, with 12 bases between. CDR3 loop: CASSPTPLYEQYF. The CDR3 DNA reads as TGTGCCAGCAGCCCGACCCCACTCTACGAGCAGTACTTC.